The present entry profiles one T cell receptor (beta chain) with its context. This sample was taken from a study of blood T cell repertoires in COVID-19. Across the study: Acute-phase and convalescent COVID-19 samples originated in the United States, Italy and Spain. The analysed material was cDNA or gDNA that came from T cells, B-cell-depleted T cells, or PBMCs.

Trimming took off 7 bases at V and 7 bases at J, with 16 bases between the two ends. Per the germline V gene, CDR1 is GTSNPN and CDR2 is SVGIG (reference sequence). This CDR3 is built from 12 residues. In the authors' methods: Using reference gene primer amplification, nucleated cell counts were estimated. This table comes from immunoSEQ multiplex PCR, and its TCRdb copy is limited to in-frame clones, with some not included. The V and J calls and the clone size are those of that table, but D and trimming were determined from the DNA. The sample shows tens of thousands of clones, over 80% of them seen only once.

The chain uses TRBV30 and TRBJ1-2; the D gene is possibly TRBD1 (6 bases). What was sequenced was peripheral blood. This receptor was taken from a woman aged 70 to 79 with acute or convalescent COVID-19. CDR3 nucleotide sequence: TGTGCCTACGACTCAAGGGGGTTTGGCTACACCTTC. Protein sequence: CAYDSRGFGYTF.